The rows below give T cell receptor beta chains drawn from one sample of a study of T cell changes during pregnancy in multiple sclerosis. Only in-frame clones appear in the TCRdb table, and some are missing; sequencing was by immunoSEQ multiplex PCR. The sample includes roughly 90,000 clones, approximately 90% of them seen just once. The sample consisted of peripheral blood, taken before pregnancy. Every receptor here comes from a female donor with multiple sclerosis, enrolled in a pregnancy study. CDR3s include the opening cysteine and the closing phenylalanine or tryptophan. D genes are given only for firm matches. Rows give clone size only sometimes, using once, few, many, or a class for an expanded clone.

V	J	size	D	CDR3	DNA
TRBV5-1	TRBJ2-1	.	.	CASSLDGGGEQFF	TGCGCCAGCAGCTTGGATGGAGGCGGTGAGCAGTTCTTC
TRBV7-3	TRBJ2-1	few	TRBD2	CASSSFSGLLGGDNEQFF	TGTGCCAGCAGCTCATTTAGCGGACTCCTTGGGGGGGACAATGAGCAGTTCTTC
TRBV14	TRBJ1-2	.	.	CASSQKLGQGYTF	TGTGCCAGCAGCCAAAAACTGGGCCAGGGCTACACCTTC
TRBV7-9	TRBJ2-1	.	.	CASSFERGSQFF	TGTGCCAGCAGCTTCGAACGGGGGAGTCAGTTCTTC
TRBV7-2	TRBJ1-3	.	.	CASSLVEGSSGNTIYF	TGTGCCAGCAGCTTAGTGGAGGGTAGCTCTGGAAACACCATATATTTT
TRBV6-6	TRBJ2-3	.	.	CASSYYPGSTDTQYF	TGTGCCAGCAGTTACTACCCCGGGAGCACAGATACGCAGTATTTT
TRBV6-6	TRBJ1-2	.	TRBD1	CASSRDRAGYTF	TGTGCCAGCTCCAGGGACAGGGCTGGCTACACCTTC
TRBV28	TRBJ2-2	.	TRBD1	CASSFQGQENTGELFF	TGTGCCAGCAGTTTCCAGGGACAGGAAAACACCGGGGAGCTGTTTTTT
TRBV19	TRBJ2-7	.	TRBD1	CASTAGTGYGEQYF	TGTGCCAGTACCGCCGGGACAGGGTATGGGGAGCAGTACTTC
TRBV27	TRBJ2-3	.	.	CASILRGAFTDTQYF	TGTGCCAGCATTCTCCGGGGGGCCTTCACAGATACGCAGTATTTT
TRBV7-9	TRBJ1-2	.	.	CASTLPGRPSYGYTF	TGTGCCAGCACCTTACCAGGCCGACCCAGCTATGGCTACACCTTC
TRBV5-4	TRBJ1-2	.	.	CASSSRGGFVDGYTF	TGTGCCAGCAGCTCCCGAGGGGGTTTTGTGGATGGCTACACCTTC
TRBV4-2	TRBJ1-6	few	.	CASSQDLETPLHF	TGTGCCAGCAGCCAAGATCTGGAGACACCCCTCCACTTT
TRBV5-1	TRBJ1-1	.	.	CASSLGQLGTEAFF	TGCGCCAGCAGCTTAGGACAGCTGGGGACTGAAGCTTTCTTT
TRBV7-3	TRBJ2-1	.	.	CASSLMGQGHNEQFF	TGTGCCAGCAGCTTAATGGGCCAGGGCCACAATGAGCAGTTCTTC
TRBV30	TRBJ2-2	.	.	CACKGAGELFF	TGTGCCTGTAAGGGGGCCGGGGAGCTGTTTTTT
TRBV5-4	TRBJ1-1	.	.	CASSSATSGSLDTEAFF	TGTGCCAGCAGCTCCGCTACTAGCGGGAGCCTCGACACTGAAGCTTTCTTT
TRBV5-6	TRBJ2-1	.	TRBD1	CASSLALAGTGDEQFF	TGTGCCAGCAGCTTGGCCCTAGCCGGGACAGGGGATGAGCAGTTCTTC
TRBV11-2	TRBJ1-5	.	TRBD1	CASSLDPGTGRQPQHF	TGTGCCAGCAGCTTAGACCCCGGGACAGGGAGGCAGCCCCAGCATTTT
TRBV7-9	TRBJ1-4	.	TRBD1	CASTPGTDDLEKLFF	TGTGCCAGCACCCCCGGGACAGATGATCTTGAAAAACTGTTTTTT
TRBV27	TRBJ2-5	.	TRBD2	CASSLTRGRPGETQYF	TGTGCCAGCAGTCTCACTCGCGGGAGGCCGGGAGAGACCCAGTACTTC
TRBV19	TRBJ2-5	once	TRBD1	CASSIETGTRTVVGTQYF	TGTGCCAGTAGTATTGAGACAGGGACCCGCACCGTGGTCGGGACCCAGTACTTC
TRBV2	TRBJ2-4	once	.	CASSGPFRLLAKNIQYF	TGTGCCAGCAGTGGACCATTCAGGCTACTAGCCAAAAACATTCAGTACTTC
TRBV19	TRBJ2-7	.	.	CASSIQVDYEQYF	TGTGCCAGTAGTATTCAGGTAGACTACGAGCAGTACTTC
TRBV6-1	TRBJ2-1	.	.	CASSTRRLDFGEQFF	TGTGCCAGCAGTACCCGGCGGCTCGATTTCGGTGAGCAGTTCTTC
TRBV19	TRBJ2-7	.	TRBD2	CASSRQAPLLAGHSYEQYF	TGTGCCAGTAGTCGCCAGGCCCCACTGTTAGCGGGGCACTCCTACGAGCAGTACTTC
TRBV2	TRBJ1-5	.	.	CASSLAGGNQPQHF	TGTGCCAGCAGTTTGGCAGGGGGCAATCAGCCCCAGCATTTT
TRBV7-2	TRBJ1-5	.	TRBD1	CASSPGQGGQPQHF	TGTGCCAGCAGCCCTGGACAGGGGGGTCAGCCCCAGCATTTT
TRBV19	TRBJ2-7	.	.	CASSPWTASGSGEQYF	TGTGCCAGTAGTCCCTGGACCGCCTCAGGGTCCGGGGAGCAGTACTTC